This passage covers 20 T cell receptor beta chains from one sample sequenced in a study of blood T cell repertoires in COVID-19. Measured with immunoSEQ multiplex PCR; TCRdb has only the in-frame clones, and not every one. This sample has about 270,000 clones, with approximately 82% found just once. The sequenced sample consisted of peripheral blood. The receptors shown here come from a woman aged 18-29 years with acute or convalescent COVID-19.

The chain couples TRBV7-9 to TRBJ1-1, with TRBD1 as a possible D gene (5 bases). This CDR3 is 14 amino acids long. CDR1 and CDR2 (germline): SEHNR, FQNEAQ (reference sequence). Deletions cut 5 bases from V and 4 bases from J, with 14 bases between. The CDR3 DNA reads TGTGCCAGCAGCCCGGGGGTGGGGCCCACTGAAGCTTTCTTT. Protein sequence: CASSPGVGPTEAFF.

This chain joins TRBV3-1 (or the pseudogene TRBV3-2) and TRBJ2-7; no clear D gene. This CDR3 region has 14 residues. V was shortened by 1 base and J by 6 bases, with 13 bases between the two germline ends. Germline V gene lookup returns CDR1 LGHDT and CDR2 YNNKEL (reference sequence). The CDR3 is CASSQAVYVPEQYF. Here the CDR3 DNA reads TGTGCCAGCAGCCAAGCGGTCTACGTCCCCGAGCAGTACTTC.

V and J are TRBV29-1 and TRBJ1-1; TRBD1 agrees at 10 bases. Losses at the gene ends were 4 bases for V and 2 bases for J; bases not matched to a gene: 19. This CDR3 is 19 amino acids long. The germline V gene has CDR1 SQVTM and CDR2 ANQGSEA. The CDR3, as DNA: TGCAGCGTTGGAGATGCCGATAAGAGGACAGGGGGGATCAACACTGAAGCTTTCTTT. It yields the protein CSVGDADKRTGGINTEAFF. Full variable domain (missing parts from reference TRBV29-1 and TRBJ1-1): SAVISQKPSRDICQRGTSLTIQCQVDSQVTMMFWYRQQPGQSLTLIATANQGSEATYESGFVIDKFPISRPNLTFSTLTVSNMSPEDSSIYLCSVGDADKRTGGINTEAFFGQGTRLTVV.

The genes are TRBV11-1 and TRBJ2-7, with 7 bases fitting TRBD2. V lost 3 bases and J lost 0; bases outside the gene matches: 5. The CDR3 is 15 amino acids. Germline CDR1 SGHAT, CDR2 FQDESV (reference sequence). CDR3 sequence: CASSFFSGSSYEQYF. CDR3 sequence (DNA): TGTGCCAGCAGCTTTTTTAGCGGGTCCTCCTACGAGCAGTACTTC. The full variable domain, completed using reference TRBV11-1 and TRBJ2-7, is EAEVAQSPRYKITEKSQAVAFWCDPISGHATLYWYRQILGQGPELLVQFQDESVVDDSQLPKDRFSAERLKGVDSTLKIQPAELGDSAMYLCASSFFSGSSYEQYFGPGTRLTVT.

DNA of the CDR3: TGTGCCAGCCGGGTAGGGGGCGCCGCCGGGGAGCTGTTTTTT. It specifies CASRVGGAAGELFF. The V call is TRBV28, the J call TRBJ2-2; 7 bases align to TRBD1. The CDR3 sequence is 14 residues long. Germline V gives CDR1 MDHEN, CDR2 SYDVKM. The trim removed 8 bases at V and 6 bases at J, leaving 9 bases unmatched.

This clone showed up just a few times. The rearrangement joins TRBV15 to TRBJ1-2; no firm D call. Germline CDR1 is LNHNV and CDR2 is YYDKDF (reference sequence). The CDR3 is 16 residues long. V gave up 0 bases and J gave up 5 bases, with 16 bases separating them. CDR3 sequence: CATSRDLGEGSYGYTF. CDR3 in DNA: TGTGCCACCAGCAGAGATCTGGGCGAAGGGAGTTATGGCTACACCTTC.

The J gene is TRBJ2-2, the V gene TRBV11-3; 9 bases map to TRBD2. This CDR3 has 19 residues. Trimming removed 5 bases from V and 3 bases from J; junction bases left unmatched: 16. Germline V gene sequence: CDR1 SGHNT, CDR2 YENEEA. The CDR3 sequence is CASSPSWAGGPTYTGELFF. CDR3 nucleotide sequence: TGTGCCAGCAGCCCCTCGTGGGCGGGAGGGCCTACATACACCGGGGAGCTGTTTTTT.

The J gene is TRBJ2-3, the V gene TRBV14; 8 positions agree with TRBD2. The CDR3 runs to 15 residues. Losses at the gene ends were 3 bases for V and 4 bases for J; bases not matched to a gene: 6. Germline V lookup: CDR1 SGHDN, CDR2 FVKESK. CDR3 region: CASSQGTSRADTQYF. The CDR3 DNA reads TGTGCCAGCAGCCAGGGGACTAGTCGCGCAGATACGCAGTATTTT.

This chain links TRBV28 with TRBJ2-7; 14 nucleotides match TRBD2. Germline assignment: CDR1 MDHEN and CDR2 SYDVKM. This CDR3 has 16 residues. J gave up 6 bases and V 5 bases, and 9 bases lay outside the gene matches. The CDR3 sequence is CASSQTTSGRVREQYF. The CDR3 DNA sequence: TGTGCCAGCAGTCAAACGACTAGCGGGAGGGTCCGCGAGCAGTACTTC.

The V call is TRBV28, the J call TRBJ1-5; D is possibly TRBD1 (5 bases). V was clipped by 5 bases and J by 0 bases, with 14 bases between them. The germline gives CDR1 MDHEN, CDR2 SYDVKM. The CDR3 runs to 16 residues. This CDR3 reads CASSETGFYSNQPQHF. The CDR3 DNA sequence: TGTGCCAGCAGTGAAACAGGATTTTATAGCAATCAGCCCCAGCATTTT.

The chain uses TRBV6-5 and TRBJ1-3; no clear D. CDR3 size: 16 residues. CDR1 and CDR2 from the germline V gene are MNHEY and SVGAGI. V was clipped by 4 bases and J by 4 bases, with 17 bases between them. The CDR3 DNA reads TGTGCCAGCAGTTGGTCGAGGGTACCAGCGGGAAACACCATATATTTT. Encoded protein: CASSWSRVPAGNTIYF.

The CDR3 region is CASSLNRGGEQYF. For the CDR3, the DNA is TGTGCCAGTAGTCTCAACAGGGGTGGTGAGCAGTACTTC. V is TRBV19 and J is TRBJ2-7, with 7 bases aligning to TRBD1. This CDR3 comprises 13 residues. After removal of 5 bases from V and 7 bases from J, the junction contained 8 bases not matched to a gene. CDR1 is LNHDA and CDR2 is SQIVND in the germline V gene (reference sequence).

The V gene is TRBV5-1, the J gene TRBJ2-1, with 9 nucleotides matching TRBD2. After removal of 4 bases from V and 8 bases from J, the junction contained 22 bases not matched to a gene. Germline CDR1 SGHRS, CDR2 YFSETQ. The CDR3 totals 19 residues. CDR3 protein: CASSTHTTSGLVLSDEQFF. The CDR3 DNA follows: TGCGCCAGCAGCACCCACACAACTAGCGGGCTGGTCTTGTCCGATGAGCAGTTCTTC.

This clone occurred a few times. The chain uses TRBV23-1 and TRBJ1-1, with a possible D match to TRBD1 (6 bases). TRBV23-1 belongs to the ORF category, with a function that is uncertain. There are 16 residues in the CDR3. Trimming removed 1 base at V and 4 bases at J, with 16 bases between. The CDR3 nucleotides are TGCGCCAGCAGTCAATTTCAGGGGATAATCAGCACTGAAGCTTTCTTT. It yields the protein CASSQFQGIISTEAFF.

The CDR3 DNA is TGTGCCAGCAGTTTATCCGCAGGCTCCTACGAGCAGTACTTC. Protein sequence: CASSLSAGSYEQYF. The gene calls are TRBV28 and TRBJ2-7; D uncertain. Per germline, CDR1 MDHEN and CDR2 SYDVKM. The CDR3 length is 14 residues. V was pared by 1 base and J by 0 bases, with 7 bases between.

This clone was picked up one time. The genes are TRBV6-1 and TRBJ1-5; maybe TRBD1 (6 bases). The CDR3 has 14 amino acids. The ends were cut back, 5 bases at V and 4 bases at J, with 12 bases in the middle. Germline V lookup: CDR1 MNHNS, CDR2 SASEGT. The CDR3 reads CASSLRQENQPQHF. The CDR3 nucleotides read TGTGCCAGCAGTCTTAGACAGGAGAATCAGCCCCAGCATTTT.

This clone has only a few counts. The rearrangement joins TRBV7-2 to TRBJ1-1; possible D gene TRBD1, 6 bases. Trimming cost V 4 bases and J 5 bases, with 20 bases left between them. There are 16 residues in the CDR3. From germline, CDR1 is SGHTA and CDR2 FQGNSA. The CDR3 protein is CASSSRTTGSGTEAFF. DNA of the CDR3: TGTGCCAGCAGCTCCCGCACCACAGGGTCCGGAACTGAAGCTTTCTTT.

CDR3 sequence: CASSQVYLQGGVSGEKLFF. DNA of the CDR3: TGCGCCAGCAGCCAAGTTTATTTACAGGGGGGGGTTTCGGGTGAAAAACTGTTTTTT. V usage is TRBV4-3 and J usage is TRBJ1-4; TRBD1 aligns across 8 bases. This CDR3 contains 19 residues. CDR1 is LGHNA and CDR2 is YSLEER in the germline V gene. The V segment lost 1 base and the J segment 7 bases; nucleotides outside the gene matches: 17.

The chain joins TRBV5-1 to TRBJ1-5; 10 bases are a match to TRBD1. Germline V gives CDR1 SGHRS, CDR2 YFSETQ. V lost 4 bases, J lost 3 bases, and 4 bases stayed unmatched. This CDR3 comprises 15 residues. The CDR3 region has the DNA TGCGCCAGCAGCCTCGGACAGGGGGACAATCAGCCCCAGCATTTT. Encoded protein: CASSLGQGDNQPQHF.

The genes are TRBV7-9 and TRBJ2-1; a weak D match, TRBD2 (6 bases). This CDR3 is 14 amino acids long. Germline values: CDR1 SEHNR, CDR2 FQNEAQ (reference sequence). V lost 3 bases, J lost 8 bases, and 14 bases lay in between. CDR3 region: CASSFSTGSDEQFF. The CDR3 DNA reads TGTGCCAGCAGCTTCTCAACCGGGAGTGATGAGCAGTTCTTC.